This entry lists 29 T cell receptor beta chains sequenced from one sample in a study of blood T cell repertoires in COVID-19. Sequencing was performed with immunoSEQ multiplex PCR; in TCRdb, only in-frame clones are kept and a portion is missing. The data contain around 300,000 clones, 86% of them seen just once; the ten biggest clones take up 2.5% to 3.5%. The specimen was peripheral blood. Every receptor here comes from a woman aged 25-40 years with active or convalescent COVID-19.

The chain couples TRBV2 to TRBJ2-6; D possibly corresponds to TRBD1 (6 bases). Per germline, CDR1 SNHLY and CDR2 FYNNEI. This CDR3 has 14 amino acids. V lost 5 bases to trimming and J lost 2 bases, with 7 bases between them. Here the CDR3 DNA reads TGTGCCAGCAGTAACAGGGCTGGGGCCAACGTCCTGACTTTC. Translated: CASSNRAGANVLTF.

The J gene is TRBJ2-1, the V gene TRBV7-9; 8 bases match TRBD1. V lost 6 bases, J lost 6 bases, and 7 bases stayed unmatched. This CDR3 is 14 amino acids long. Germline CDR1 SEHNR, CDR2 FQNEAQ (reference sequence). In DNA, the CDR3 is TGTGCCAGCAGAGGACAGGGTTCGAGCAATGAGCAGTTCTTC. It yields the protein CASRGQGSSNEQFF.

The chain has TRBV28 and TRBJ1-2, with D perhaps matching TRBD1 (6 bases). The CDR3 totals 12 residues. V gave up 3 bases and J gave up 7 bases, with 9 bases separating them. Germline V gene sequence: CDR1 MDHEN, CDR2 SYDVKM. CDR3 residues: CASSFSGAGYTF. CDR3 coding DNA: TGTGCCAGCAGTTTCTCAGGGGCTGGCTACACCTTC.

The rearrangement joins TRBV29-1 to TRBJ1-2, with TRBD1 as a possible D gene (5 bases). From germline, CDR1 is SQVTM and CDR2 ANQGSEA. This CDR3 region has 12 residues. Trimming took 4 bases from V and 9 from J, leaving 15 bases between them. The CDR3 DNA follows: TGCAGCGTTGTGATCCAGGGTGCAAGCTACACCTTC. Translated: CSVVIQGASYTF.

The V and J genes are TRBV18 and TRBJ1-1, with 7 bases lining up with TRBD1. Per the germline V gene, CDR1 is KGHSH and CDR2 is LQKENI. V lost 3 bases to trimming and J lost 7 bases; unmatched junction nucleotides: 5. CDR3 length equals 13 residues. CDR3 region: CASSPNRGGEAFF. In DNA form, the CDR3 reads TGTGCCAGCTCACCGAACAGGGGAGGTGAAGCTTTCTTT.

V gene TRBV12-3 or TRBV12-4 combines with J gene TRBJ1-3, with no clear D. V was trimmed by 6 bases and J by 2 bases, leaving 8 bases between them. The CDR3 is 13 residues long. This chain's CDR3 is CASSPSAGNTIYF. CDR3 in DNA: TGTGCCAGCAGCCCCAGTGCTGGAAACACCATATATTTT.

The genes are TRBV5-4 and TRBJ1-2; a weak D match, TRBD1 (5 bases). This CDR3 has 16 amino acids. Trimming left V 0 bases short and J 2 bases short, with 14 bases between. CDR1 is SGHNT and CDR2 is YYREEE in the germline V gene (reference sequence). The CDR3 here is CASSLGLGQANYGYTF. The CDR3 nucleotides are TGTGCCAGCAGCTTGGGCCTGGGGCAGGCCAACTATGGCTACACCTTC.

V gene TRBV5-1 combines with J gene TRBJ2-7, with 10 bases lining up with TRBD1. Trimming took 5 bases from V and 5 from J; bases not matched to a gene: 7. The CDR3 is made up of 14 amino acids. Germline V gene lookup returns CDR1 SGHRS and CDR2 YFSETQ. The CDR3 region is CASRTGTGVHEQYF. The CDR3 DNA follows: TGCGCCAGCAGGACCGGGACAGGGGTACACGAGCAGTACTTC.

The rearrangement joins TRBV2 to TRBJ1-1; 7 positions match TRBD1. The CDR3 runs to 13 residues. After removal of 6 bases from V and 6 bases from J, the junction contained 7 bases not matched to a gene. From germline, CDR1 is SNHLY and CDR2 FYNNEI. This CDR3 reads CASRWTGEPEAFF. The CDR3 DNA sequence: TGTGCCAGCAGATGGACAGGCGAACCTGAAGCTTTCTTT.

The gene calls are TRBV4-3 and TRBJ1-1; D uncertain. V lost 1 base and J 5 bases, leaving 8 bases between the germline ends. CDR1 is LGHNA, CDR2 YSLEER, per germline. The length of the CDR3 is 13 residues. The CDR3 DNA sequence: TGCGCCAGCAGCCAAGTCCCAGTTACTGAAGCTTTCTTT. Its protein product is CASSQVPVTEAFF.

This clone was picked up one time. The rearrangement links TRBV19 to TRBJ2-2, with D tentatively TRBD2 (5 bases). V lost 4 bases and J 5 bases, leaving 20 bases between the germline ends. Looked up from germline, CDR1 is LNHDA and CDR2 is SQIVND (reference sequence). The CDR3 totals 17 residues. CDR3 DNA: TGTGCCAGTAGTACCCCTCGACGGATTCGAGGGACCGGGGAGCTGTTTTTT. Amino acid sequence: CASSTPRRIRGTGELFF. Complete variable domain (other parts from reference TRBV19 and TRBJ2-2): DGGITQSPKYLFRKEGQNVTLSCEQNLNHDAMYWYRQDPGQGLRLIYYSQIVNDFQKGDIAEGYSVSREKKESFPLTVTSAQKNPTAFYLCASSTPRRIRGTGELFFGEGSRLTVL.

This sequence joins TRBV5-6 and TRBJ1-6; 8 nucleotides match TRBD1. There are 15 residues in the CDR3. V trimming: 2 bases; J trimming: 9 bases; junction bases outside the gene matches: 7. Germline CDR1 SGHDT, CDR2 YYEEEE. CDR3 region: CASSFGTGVSSPLHF. In DNA form, the CDR3 reads TGTGCCAGCAGCTTCGGGACAGGTGTTAGTTCACCCCTCCACTTT. Looking up the rest from reference TRBV5-6 and TRBJ1-6 gives the full variable domain: DAGVTQSPTHLIKTRGQQVTLRCSPKSGHDTVSWYQQALGQGPQFIFQYYEEEERQRGNFPDRFSGHQFPNYSSELNVNALLLGDSALYLCASSFGTGVSSPLHFGNGTRLTVT.

The chain carries TRBV4-3 and TRBJ2-3; perhaps TRBD1 as D (5 bases). This CDR3 comprises 16 residues. Germline assignment: CDR1 LGHNA and CDR2 YSLEER. The ends were cut back, 0 bases at V and 3 bases at J, with 13 bases in the middle. The DNA of the CDR3 is TGCGCCAGCAGCCAAGATGTCGAGGCAGGGACAGATACGCAGTATTTT. As protein: CASSQDVEAGTDTQYF.

V is TRBV9 and J is TRBJ1-4; 11 bases fit TRBD1. V lost 3 bases to trimming and J lost 7 bases; unmatched junction nucleotides: 8. CDR3 size: 16 residues. Germline V gene lookup returns CDR1 SGDLS and CDR2 YYNGEE. CDR3 in amino acids: CASSADRGRSGEKLFF. CDR3 nucleotide sequence: TGTGCCAGCAGCGCGGACAGGGGGCGATCGGGTGAAAAACTGTTTTTT.

The sample holds one count of this clone. The rearrangement uses TRBV7-9 and TRBJ2-7; 7 nucleotides align to TRBD1. J lost 5 bases, V lost 5 bases, and 18 bases had no gene match. This CDR3 has 17 amino acids. CDR1 and CDR2 from the germline V gene are SEHNR and FQNEAQ (reference sequence). The CDR3 loop reads CASSPPGQAPGWNEQYF. The CDR3 nucleotides read TGTGCCAGCAGCCCTCCCGGACAGGCGCCGGGGTGGAACGAGCAGTACTTC.

This clone occurred a few times. V gene TRBV7-6 combines with J gene TRBJ2-3; TRBD2 aligns across 11 bases. The CDR3 runs to 15 residues. Germline CDR1 reads SGHVS; CDR2 reads FNYEAQ. After removal of 5 bases from V and 7 bases from J, the junction contained 8 bases not matched to a gene. The CDR3 here is CASSPGTSGSYTQYF. The CDR3 bases are TGTGCCAGCAGCCCCGGGACTAGCGGATCGTATACGCAGTATTTT.

This clone was observed a few times. The chain links TRBV10-3 to TRBJ1-2; D unresolved. The CDR3 spans 13 residues. Trimming removed 3 bases at V and 3 bases at J, with 8 bases between. Germline V gene data show CDR1 as ENHRY and CDR2 as SYGVKD. CDR3 protein: CAISDRRDYGYTF. The CDR3 coding sequence is TGTGCCATCAGTGATAGGAGAGACTATGGCTACACCTTC.

The CDR3 bases are TGTGCCAGCAGTTTATTGGTGTTGTGGCAGGATGGCTACACCTTC. This codes for CASSLLVLWQDGYTF. The chain is built from TRBV28 and TRBJ1-2; D remains ambiguous. Trimming removed 1 base from V and 6 bases from J, with 15 bases in between. The CDR3 covers 15 residues. Germline V gene sequence: CDR1 MDHEN, CDR2 SYDVKM.

This rearrangement joins TRBV14 to TRBJ1-1, with TRBD1 as a possible D gene (5 bases). The V and J ends lost 5 bases and 4 bases respectively, with 11 bases between them. The CDR3 extends over 13 amino acids. Per the germline V gene, CDR1 is SGHDN and CDR2 is FVKESK. For the CDR3, the DNA is TGTGCCAGCAGCATTCCCGGGGGCACTGAAGCTTTCTTT. Amino acid sequence: CASSIPGGTEAFF.

The chain carries TRBV28 and TRBJ1-3; the D gene is possibly TRBD1 (6 bases). CDR3 length equals 15 residues. The ends were cut back, 5 bases at V and 5 bases at J, with 16 bases in the middle. Germline V gives CDR1 MDHEN, CDR2 SYDVKM. The CDR3 protein is CASSPIGGGRNTIYF. Written as DNA, the CDR3 is TGTGCCAGCAGTCCAATAGGGGGGGGTAGAAACACCATATATTTT.

V usage is TRBV29-1 and J usage is TRBJ1-2; possibly TRBD1 for D (6 bases). The V and J ends lost 7 bases and 3 bases respectively, with 12 bases between them. CDR1 SQVTM and CDR2 ANQGSEA come from the germline V gene. The CDR3 consists of 12 residues. The CDR3 reads CSGGGGHYGYTF. CDR3 nucleotides: TGCAGCGGAGGGGGGGGCCACTATGGCTACACCTTC. Based on the CDR3 plus reference TRBV29-1 and TRBJ1-2, the full variable domain is SAVISQKPSRDICQRGTSLTIQCQVDSQVTMMFWYRQQPGQSLTLIATANQGSEATYESGFVIDKFPISRPNLTFSTLTVSNMSPEDSSIYLCSGGGGHYGYTFGSGTRLTVV.

J is TRBJ2-5 and V is TRBV29-1; weak D call: TRBD2 (5 bases). The V and J ends lost 5 bases and 5 bases respectively, with 18 bases between them. The CDR3 loop spans 14 amino acids. Germline CDR1 and CDR2: SQVTM and ANQGSEA. CDR3 DNA: TGCAGCGTTTCGACCGGGAAGCCTTTGGAGACCCAGTACTTC. Translated, it gives CSVSTGKPLETQYF.

The gene calls are TRBV4-3 and TRBJ1-2; no definite D call. Germline V lookup: CDR1 LGHNA, CDR2 YSLEER. V was trimmed by 0 bases and J by 9 bases, leaving 14 bases between them. This CDR3 spans 14 amino acids. CDR3 in DNA: TGCGCCAGCAGCCAAGACGCGGCCTCGCGTAGCTACACCTTC. It is translated as CASSQDAASRSYTF.

The chain links TRBV29-1 to TRBJ1-1, with D unresolved. The length of the CDR3 is 11 residues. Germline assignment: CDR1 SQVTM and CDR2 ANQGSEA. Trimming cost V 0 bases and J 8 bases, with 7 bases left between them. The CDR3: CSVEDGVEAFF. The CDR3 region has the DNA TGCAGCGTTGAAGACGGGGTAGAAGCTTTCTTT.

In its sample, this clone was seen once. This chain joins TRBV28 and TRBJ2-5, with TRBD1 matching over 8 bases. Germline values: CDR1 MDHEN, CDR2 SYDVKM. V gave up 6 bases and J gave up 5 bases; unmatched junction bases: 8. The CDR3 consists of 14 residues. CDR3 protein: CASSQTGAGETQYF. The CDR3 nucleotides read TGTGCCAGCAGCCAGACAGGGGCGGGGGAGACCCAGTACTTC.

The rearrangement joins TRBV27 to TRBJ2-7; unclear D gene. CDR1 is MNHEY, CDR2 SMNVEV, per germline (reference sequence). Trimming pared 3 bases from V and 7 bases from J, leaving 7 bases between. The length of the CDR3 is 11 residues. CDR3 loop: CASSFIAEQYF. As DNA, the CDR3 is TGTGCCAGCAGTTTTATTGCGGAGCAGTACTTC.

This chain links TRBV9 with TRBJ1-2, with no clear D. V was shortened by 4 bases and J by 7 bases, with 17 bases between the two germline ends. The CDR3 covers 14 residues. From germline, CDR1 is SGDLS and CDR2 YYNGEE. CDR3 sequence: CASSLSWVEGGYTF. CDR3 DNA: TGTGCCAGCAGCCTGTCCTGGGTGGAGGGTGGCTACACCTTC. The whole variable domain, filled in from reference TRBV9 and TRBJ1-2, reads DSGVTQTPKHLITATGQRVTLRCSPRSGDLSVYWYQQSLDQGLQFLIQYYNGEERAKGNILERFSAQQFPDLHSELNLSSLELGDSALYFCASSLSWVEGGYTFGSGTRLTVV.

The genes are TRBV9 and TRBJ1-2, with D possibly matching TRBD1 (5 bases). This CDR3 contains 13 residues. Trimming left V 4 bases short and J 4 bases short, with 11 bases between. Germline V CDR1 and CDR2: SGDLS, YYNGEE. CDR3 nucleotide sequence: TGTGCCAGCAGCCAGACGGGGGGCTATGGCTACACCTTC. Translation gives CASSQTGGYGYTF.

This chain links TRBV7-9 with TRBJ2-4, with a tentative D call TRBD1 (6 bases). The CDR3 contains 18 residues. Deletions cut 0 bases from V and 0 bases from J, with 15 bases between. Germline lookup yields CDR1 SEHNR and CDR2 FQNEAQ (reference sequence). The CDR3 DNA follows: TGTGCCAGCAGCTTAGCGACAGGAACAGGACTAGCCAAAAACATTCAGTACTTC. Its translation is CASSLATGTGLAKNIQYF.